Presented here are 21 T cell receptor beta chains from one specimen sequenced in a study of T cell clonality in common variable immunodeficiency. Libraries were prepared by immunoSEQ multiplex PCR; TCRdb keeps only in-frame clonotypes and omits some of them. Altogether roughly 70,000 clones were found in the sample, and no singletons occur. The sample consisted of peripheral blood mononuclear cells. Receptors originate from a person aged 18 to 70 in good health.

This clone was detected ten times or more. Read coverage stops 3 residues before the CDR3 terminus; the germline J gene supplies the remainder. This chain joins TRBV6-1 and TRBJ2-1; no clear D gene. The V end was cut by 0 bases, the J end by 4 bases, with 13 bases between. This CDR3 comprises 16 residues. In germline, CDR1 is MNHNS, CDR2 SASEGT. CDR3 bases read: TGTGCCAGCAGTGAAGCGCAGATGGGCCGGTACAATGAG. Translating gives CASSEAQMGRYNE. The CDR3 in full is CASSEAQMGRYNEQFF.

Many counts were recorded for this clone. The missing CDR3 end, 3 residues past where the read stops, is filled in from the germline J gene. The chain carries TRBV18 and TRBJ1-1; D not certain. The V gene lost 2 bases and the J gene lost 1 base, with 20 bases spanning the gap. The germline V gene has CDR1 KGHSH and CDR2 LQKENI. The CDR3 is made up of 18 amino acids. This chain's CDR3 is CASSPWYILAGPNTEAFF. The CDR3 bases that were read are TGTGCCAGCTCACCATGGTATATTTTGGCAGGCCCGAACACTGAA.

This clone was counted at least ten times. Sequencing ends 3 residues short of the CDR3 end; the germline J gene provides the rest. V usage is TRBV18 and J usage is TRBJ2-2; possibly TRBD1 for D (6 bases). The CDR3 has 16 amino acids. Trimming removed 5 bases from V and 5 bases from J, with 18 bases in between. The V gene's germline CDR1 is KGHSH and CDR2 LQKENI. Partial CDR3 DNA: TGTGCCAGCTCATCCAGGGACACCACGGGGACCGGGGAG. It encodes CASSSRDTTGTGE. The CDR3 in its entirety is CASSSRDTTGTGELFF.

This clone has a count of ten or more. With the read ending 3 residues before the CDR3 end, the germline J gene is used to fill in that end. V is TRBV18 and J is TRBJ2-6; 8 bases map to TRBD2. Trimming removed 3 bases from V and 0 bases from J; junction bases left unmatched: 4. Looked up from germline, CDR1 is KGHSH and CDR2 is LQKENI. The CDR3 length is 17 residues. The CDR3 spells CASSPLAGPSGANVLTF. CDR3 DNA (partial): TGTGCCAGCTCACCCCTAGCGGGTCCCTCTGGGGCCAACGTC. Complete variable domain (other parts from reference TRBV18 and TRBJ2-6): NAGVMQNPRHLVRRRGQEARLRCSPMKGHSHVYWYRQLPEEGLKFMVYLQKENIIDESGMPKERFSAEFPKEGPSILRIQQVVRGDSAAYFCASSPLAGPSGANVLTFGAGSRLTVL.

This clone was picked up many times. CDR3: CASSRGFPTDTQYF. The covered CDR3 bases are TGTGCCAGCAGTCGGGGGTTCCCCACAGATACG. The chain recombines TRBV12-3 or TRBV12-4 with TRBJ2-3; D is possibly TRBD2 (6 bases). The read falls 3 residues short of the CDR3 end, and the missing part is taken from the germline J gene. V was shortened by 5 bases and J by 2 bases, with 11 bases between the two germline ends. The CDR3 contains 14 residues.

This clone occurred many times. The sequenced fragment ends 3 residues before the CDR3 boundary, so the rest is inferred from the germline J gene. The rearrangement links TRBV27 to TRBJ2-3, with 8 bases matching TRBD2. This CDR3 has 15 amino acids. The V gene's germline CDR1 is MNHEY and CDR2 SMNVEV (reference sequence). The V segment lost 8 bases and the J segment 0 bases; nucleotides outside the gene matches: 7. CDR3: CASSPSGGSTDTQYF. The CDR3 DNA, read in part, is TGTGCCAGCTCTCCCTCGGGGGGGAGCACAGATACG.

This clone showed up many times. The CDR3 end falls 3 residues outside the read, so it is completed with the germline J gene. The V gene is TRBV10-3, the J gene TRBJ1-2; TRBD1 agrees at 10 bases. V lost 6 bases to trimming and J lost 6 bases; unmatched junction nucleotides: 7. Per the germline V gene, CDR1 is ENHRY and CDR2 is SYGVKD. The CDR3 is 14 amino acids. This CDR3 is CAISPGQGTHGYTF. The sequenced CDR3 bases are TGTGCCATCAGCCCGGGACAGGGGACGCATGGC.

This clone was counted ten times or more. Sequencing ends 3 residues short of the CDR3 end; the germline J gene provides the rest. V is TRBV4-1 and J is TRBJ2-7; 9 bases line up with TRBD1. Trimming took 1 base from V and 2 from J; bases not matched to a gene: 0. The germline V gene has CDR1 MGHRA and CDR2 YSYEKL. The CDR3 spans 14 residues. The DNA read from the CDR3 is TGCGCCAGCAGCCAAGGACAGGGGGCCTACGAG. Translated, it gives CASSQGQGAYE. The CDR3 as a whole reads CASSQGQGAYEQYF.

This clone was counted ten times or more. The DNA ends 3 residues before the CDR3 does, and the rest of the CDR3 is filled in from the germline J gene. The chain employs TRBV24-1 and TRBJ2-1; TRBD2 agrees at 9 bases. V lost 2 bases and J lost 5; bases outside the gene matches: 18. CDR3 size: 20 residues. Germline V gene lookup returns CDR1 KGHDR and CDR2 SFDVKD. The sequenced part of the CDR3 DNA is TGTGCCACCAGTGATTCGGGACTAGCCGGATCTGCGTTCAGGAACAATGAG. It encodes CATSDSGLAGSAFRNNE. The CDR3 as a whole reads CATSDSGLAGSAFRNNEQFF.

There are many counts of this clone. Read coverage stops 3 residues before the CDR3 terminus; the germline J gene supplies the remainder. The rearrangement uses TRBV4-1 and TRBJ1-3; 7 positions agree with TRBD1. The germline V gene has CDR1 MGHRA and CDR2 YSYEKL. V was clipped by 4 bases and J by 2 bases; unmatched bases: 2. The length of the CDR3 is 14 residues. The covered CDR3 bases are TGCGCCAGCAGCCGGGGGACAGCTGGAAACACC. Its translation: CASSRGTAGNT. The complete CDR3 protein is CASSRGTAGNTIYF.

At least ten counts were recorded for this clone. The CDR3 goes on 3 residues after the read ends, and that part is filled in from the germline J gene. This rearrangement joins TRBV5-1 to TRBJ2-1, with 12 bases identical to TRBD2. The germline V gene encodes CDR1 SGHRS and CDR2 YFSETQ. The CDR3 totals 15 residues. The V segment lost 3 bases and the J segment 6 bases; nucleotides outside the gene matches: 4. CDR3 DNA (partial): TGCGCCAGCAGCTCGACTAGCGGGAGCGGCAATGAG. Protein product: CASSSTSGSGNE. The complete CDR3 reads CASSSTSGSGNEQFF.

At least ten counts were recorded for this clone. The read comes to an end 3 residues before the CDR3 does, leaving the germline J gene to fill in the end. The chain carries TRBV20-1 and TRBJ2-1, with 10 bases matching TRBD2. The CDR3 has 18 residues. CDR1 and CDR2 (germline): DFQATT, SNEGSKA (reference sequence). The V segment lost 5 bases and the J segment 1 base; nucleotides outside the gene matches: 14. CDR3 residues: CSADNIAGGPQSYNEQFF. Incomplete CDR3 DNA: TGCAGTGCTGATAATATAGCGGGAGGCCCGCAATCCTACAATGAG.

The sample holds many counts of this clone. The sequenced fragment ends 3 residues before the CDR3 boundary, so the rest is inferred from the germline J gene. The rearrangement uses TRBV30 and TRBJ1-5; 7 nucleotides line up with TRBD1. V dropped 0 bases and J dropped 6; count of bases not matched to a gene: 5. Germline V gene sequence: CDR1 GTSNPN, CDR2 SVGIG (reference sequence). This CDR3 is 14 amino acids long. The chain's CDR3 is CAWSVDREVQPQHF. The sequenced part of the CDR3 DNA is TGTGCCTGGAGTGTAGACAGGGAGGTTCAGCCC. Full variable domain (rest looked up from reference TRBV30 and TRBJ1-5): SQTIHQWPATLVQPVGSPLSLECTVEGTSNPNLYWYRQAAGRGLQLLFYSVGIGQISSEVPQNLSASRPQDRQFILSSKKLLLSDSGFYLCAWSVDREVQPQHFGDGTRLSIL.

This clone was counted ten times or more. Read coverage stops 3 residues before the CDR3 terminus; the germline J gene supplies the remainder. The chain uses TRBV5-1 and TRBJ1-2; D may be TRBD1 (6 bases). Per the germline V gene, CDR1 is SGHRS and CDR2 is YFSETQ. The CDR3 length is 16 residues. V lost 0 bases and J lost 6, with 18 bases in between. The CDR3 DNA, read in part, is TGCGCCAGCAGCTTGGATGGGTCTCGGGGGGCGGATGGC. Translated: CASSLDGSRGADG. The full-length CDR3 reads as CASSLDGSRGADGYTF. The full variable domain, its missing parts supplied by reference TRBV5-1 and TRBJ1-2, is KAGVTQTPRYLIKTRGQQVTLSCSPISGHRSVSWYQQTPGQGLQFLFEYFSETQRNKGNFPGRFSGRQFSNSRSEMNVSTLELGDSALYLCASSLDGSRGADGYTFGSGTRLTVV.

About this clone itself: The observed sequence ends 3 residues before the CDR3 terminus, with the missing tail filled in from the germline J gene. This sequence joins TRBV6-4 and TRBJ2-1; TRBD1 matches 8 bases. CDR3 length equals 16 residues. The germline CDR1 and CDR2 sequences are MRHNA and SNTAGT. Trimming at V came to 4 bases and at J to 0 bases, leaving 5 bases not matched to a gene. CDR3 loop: CASSARTGSSYNEQFF. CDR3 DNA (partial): TGTGCCAGCAGTGCCCGGACAGGGAGCTCCTACAATGAG.

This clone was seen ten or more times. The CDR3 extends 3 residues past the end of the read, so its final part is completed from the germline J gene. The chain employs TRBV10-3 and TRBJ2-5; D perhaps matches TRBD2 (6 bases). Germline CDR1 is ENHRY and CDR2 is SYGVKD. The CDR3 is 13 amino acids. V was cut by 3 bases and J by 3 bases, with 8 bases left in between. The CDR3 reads CAISDRREETQYF. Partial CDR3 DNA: TGTGCCATCAGTGATCGGAGGGAAGAGACC.

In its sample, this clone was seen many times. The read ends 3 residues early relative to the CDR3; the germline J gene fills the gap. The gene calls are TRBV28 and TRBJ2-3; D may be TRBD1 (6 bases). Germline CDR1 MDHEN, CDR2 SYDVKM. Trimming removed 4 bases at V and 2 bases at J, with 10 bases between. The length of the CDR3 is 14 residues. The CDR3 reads CASSSDSYTDTQYF. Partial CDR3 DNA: TGTGCCAGCAGTTCGGACAGCTACACAGATACG.

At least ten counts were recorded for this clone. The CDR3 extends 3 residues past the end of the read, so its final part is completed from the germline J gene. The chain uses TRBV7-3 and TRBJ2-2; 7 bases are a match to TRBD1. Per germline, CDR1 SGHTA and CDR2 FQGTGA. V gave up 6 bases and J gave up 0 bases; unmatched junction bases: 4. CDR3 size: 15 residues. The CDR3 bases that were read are TGTGCCAGCAGGCCAGGGGGTGCGAACACCGGGGAG. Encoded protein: CASRPGGANTGE. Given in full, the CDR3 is CASRPGGANTGELFF. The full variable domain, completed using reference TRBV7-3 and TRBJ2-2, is GAGVSQTPSNKVTEKGKYVELRCDPISGHTALYWYRQSLGQGPEFLIYFQGTGAADDSGLPNDRFFAVRPEGSVSTLKIQRTERGDSAVYLCASRPGGANTGELFFGEGSRLTVL.

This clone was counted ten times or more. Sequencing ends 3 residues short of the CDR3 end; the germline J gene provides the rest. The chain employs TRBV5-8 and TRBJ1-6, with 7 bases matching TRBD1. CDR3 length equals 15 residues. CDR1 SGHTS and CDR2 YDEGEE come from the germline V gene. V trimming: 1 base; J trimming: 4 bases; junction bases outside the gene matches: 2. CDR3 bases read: TGTGCCAGCAGCTTGCGGACAGGTTATAATTCACCC. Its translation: CASSLRTGYNSP. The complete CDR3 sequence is CASSLRTGYNSPLHF.

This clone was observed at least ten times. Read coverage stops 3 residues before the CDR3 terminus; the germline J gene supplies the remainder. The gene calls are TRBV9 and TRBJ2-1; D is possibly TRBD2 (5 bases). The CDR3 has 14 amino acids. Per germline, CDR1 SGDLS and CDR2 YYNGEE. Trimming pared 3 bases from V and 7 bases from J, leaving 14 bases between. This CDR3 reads CASSGPSRVNEQFF. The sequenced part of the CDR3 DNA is TGTGCCAGCAGCGGCCCTTCGAGGGTAAATGAG.

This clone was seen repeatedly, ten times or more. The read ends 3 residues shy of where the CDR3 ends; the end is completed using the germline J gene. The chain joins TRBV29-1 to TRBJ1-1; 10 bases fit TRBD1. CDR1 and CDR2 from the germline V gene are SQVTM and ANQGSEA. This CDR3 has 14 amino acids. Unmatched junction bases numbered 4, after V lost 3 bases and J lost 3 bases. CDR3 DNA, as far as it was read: TGCAGCGTTGACTCGGGACAGGGGTACACTGAA. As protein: CSVDSGQGYTE. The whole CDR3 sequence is CSVDSGQGYTEAFF.